This T cell receptor beta chain was sequenced during a study of cytomegalovirus exposure and HLA in healthy donors. Study results and limitations: A further, later analysis showed that HLA-associated TCR beta chains (compared with equally common others) were more clonally expanded. Most TCR beta V segments were productive about 87% or about 30% of the time in an earlier analysis.

Regarding this clone: Its antigen is not identified.

The primer mix had 60 Vbeta and 13 Jbeta primers. Using immunoSEQ multiplex PCR, the repertoire was profiled, and TCRdb retains in-frame clones only, with some absent. Listed are some 200,000 clones; about 6% falls within the top ten. The CDR3 covers 14 residues. Trimming cost V 7 bases and J 2 bases, with 11 bases left between them. CDR1 and CDR2 from the germline V gene are SNHLY and FYNNEI. This TCR was sampled from a man in his thirties or forties in good health and CMV-seronegative. The chain combines TRBV2 with TRBJ2-2, with a possible D match to TRBD2 (6 bases). Material: PBMCs. CDR3 sequence: CASMSGSNTGELFF. The CDR3 DNA is TGTGCCAGCATGTCCGGGAGCAACACCGGGGAGCTGTTTTTT.